This T cell receptor beta chain emerged from a study of blood T cell repertoires in COVID-19. The overall study: Samples of COVID-19 (acute and convalescent) were obtained from the United States, Italy and Spain. Nucleic acid was either cDNA or gDNA, and it came from T cells, B-cell-depleted T cells, or PBMCs.

The CDR3 is made up of 14 amino acids. Germline CDR1 reads SQVTM; CDR2 reads ANQGSEA. Trimming removed 1 base from V and 4 bases from J; junction bases left unmatched: 5. Original handling: Nucleated cell counts were estimated from reference gene primer amplification. The protocol was immunoSEQ multiplex PCR, while the TCRdb copy is restricted to in-frame clones and leaves out a portion. From that table come the V and J calls and clone size; the DNA was used to work out D and trimming. The table includes a few hundred thousand clones, more than 80% detected once. V is TRBV29-1 and J is TRBJ1-1; 8 bases align to TRBD1. Sequences were obtained from peripheral blood. The sequence came from a woman between 45 and 65 years old with COVID-19, enrolled during active disease. For the CDR3, the DNA is TGCAGCGTTGAAGGGACAGGGAGGAGCACTGAAGCTTTCTTT. As protein: CSVEGTGRSTEAFF. The full variable domain, rest sourced from reference TRBV29-1 and TRBJ1-1, is SAVISQKPSRDICQRGTSLTIQCQVDSQVTMMFWYRQQPGQSLTLIATANQGSEATYESGFVIDKFPISRPNLTFSTLTVSNMSPEDSSIYLCSVEGTGRSTEAFFGQGTRLTVV.